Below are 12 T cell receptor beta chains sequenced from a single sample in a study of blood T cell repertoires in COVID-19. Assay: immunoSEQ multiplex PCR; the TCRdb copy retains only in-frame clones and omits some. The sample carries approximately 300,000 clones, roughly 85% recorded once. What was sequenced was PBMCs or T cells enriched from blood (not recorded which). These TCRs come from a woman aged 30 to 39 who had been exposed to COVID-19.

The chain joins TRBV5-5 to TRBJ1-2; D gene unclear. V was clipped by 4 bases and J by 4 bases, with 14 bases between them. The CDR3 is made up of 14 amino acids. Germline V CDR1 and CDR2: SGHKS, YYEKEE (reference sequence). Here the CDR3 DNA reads TGTGCCAGCAGCGGCTTAAGGAGTTCCTATGGCTACACCTTC. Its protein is CASSGLRSSYGYTF.

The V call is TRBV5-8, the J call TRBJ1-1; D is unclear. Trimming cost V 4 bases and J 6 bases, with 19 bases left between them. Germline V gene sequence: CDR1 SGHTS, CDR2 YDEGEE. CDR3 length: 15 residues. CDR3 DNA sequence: TGTGCCAGCAGCATTGAAGCACGGGGATTTGCTGAAGCTTTCTTT. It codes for CASSIEARGFAEAFF.

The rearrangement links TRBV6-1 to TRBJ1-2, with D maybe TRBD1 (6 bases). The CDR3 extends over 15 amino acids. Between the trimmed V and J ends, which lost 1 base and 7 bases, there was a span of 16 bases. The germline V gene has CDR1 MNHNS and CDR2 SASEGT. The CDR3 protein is CASSEGPGDYLGYTF. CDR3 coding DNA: TGTGCCAGCAGTGAAGGCCCAGGGGATTATCTTGGCTACACCTTC.

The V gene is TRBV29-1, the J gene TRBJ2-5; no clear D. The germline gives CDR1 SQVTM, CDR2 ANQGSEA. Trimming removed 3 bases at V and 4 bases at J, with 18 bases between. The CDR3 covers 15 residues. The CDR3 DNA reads TGCAGCGTTGACTCGCACCTCCGCCCCGGAGAGACCCAGTACTTC. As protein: CSVDSHLRPGETQYF. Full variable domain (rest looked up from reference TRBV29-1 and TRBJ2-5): SAVISQKPSRDICQRGTSLTIQCQVDSQVTMMFWYRQQPGQSLTLIATANQGSEATYESGFVIDKFPISRPNLTFSTLTVSNMSPEDSSIYLCSVDSHLRPGETQYFGPGTRLLVL.

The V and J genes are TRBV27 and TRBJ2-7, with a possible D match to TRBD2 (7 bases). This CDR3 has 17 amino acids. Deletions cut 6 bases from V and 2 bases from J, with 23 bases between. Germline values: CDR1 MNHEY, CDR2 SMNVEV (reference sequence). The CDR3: CASRRAGAGTLTYEQYF. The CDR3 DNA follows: TGTGCCAGCAGACGCGCGGGGGCAGGGACCCTTACCTACGAGCAGTACTTC.

CDR3 DNA sequence: TGTGCCATCAGTGAGTCAACAGGGCTCGAGCAGTACTTC. Protein: CAISESTGLEQYF. The V gene is TRBV10-3, the J gene TRBJ2-7; tentative D call: TRBD1 (6 bases). The CDR3 spans 13 residues. Germline V gene lookup returns CDR1 ENHRY and CDR2 SYGVKD. V was trimmed by 0 bases and J by 6 bases, leaving 9 bases between them.

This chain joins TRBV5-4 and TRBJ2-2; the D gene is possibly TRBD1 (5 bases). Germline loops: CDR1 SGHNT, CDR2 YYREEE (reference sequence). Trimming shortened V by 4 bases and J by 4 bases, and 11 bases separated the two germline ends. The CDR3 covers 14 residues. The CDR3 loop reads CASSPQVGTGELFF. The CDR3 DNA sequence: TGTGCCAGCAGCCCACAGGTTGGCACCGGGGAGCTGTTTTTT.

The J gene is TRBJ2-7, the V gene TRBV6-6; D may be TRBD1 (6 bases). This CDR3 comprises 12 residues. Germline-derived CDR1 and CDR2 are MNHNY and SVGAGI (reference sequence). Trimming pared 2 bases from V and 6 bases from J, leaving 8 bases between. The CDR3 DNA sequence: TGTGCCAGCAGTTACGTCAGGGGCGAGCAGTACTTC. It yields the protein CASSYVRGEQYF.

This chain's CDR3 is CASSLGQINGYTF. The CDR3 nucleotides read TGTGCCAGCAGCTTAGGACAGATCAATGGCTACACCTTC. The chain couples TRBV11-2 to TRBJ1-2; tentative D call: TRBD1 (5 bases). The CDR3 covers 13 residues. V shed 1 base and J shed 6 bases, with 9 bases lying between them. Germline loops: CDR1 SGHAT, CDR2 FQNNGV.

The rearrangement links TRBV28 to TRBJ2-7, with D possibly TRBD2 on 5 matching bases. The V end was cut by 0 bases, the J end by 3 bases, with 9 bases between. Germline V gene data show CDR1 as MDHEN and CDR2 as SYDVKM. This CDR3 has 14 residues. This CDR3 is CASSLWEGSYEQYF. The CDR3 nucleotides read TGTGCCAGCAGTTTATGGGAAGGGAGCTACGAGCAGTACTTC.

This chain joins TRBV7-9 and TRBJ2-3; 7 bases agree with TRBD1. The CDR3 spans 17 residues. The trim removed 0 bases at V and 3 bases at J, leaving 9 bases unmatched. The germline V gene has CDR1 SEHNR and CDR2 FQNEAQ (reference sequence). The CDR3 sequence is CASSLALSAGGTDTQYF. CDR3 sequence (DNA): TGTGCCAGCAGCTTAGCGCTAAGTGCAGGGGGAACAGATACGCAGTATTTT.

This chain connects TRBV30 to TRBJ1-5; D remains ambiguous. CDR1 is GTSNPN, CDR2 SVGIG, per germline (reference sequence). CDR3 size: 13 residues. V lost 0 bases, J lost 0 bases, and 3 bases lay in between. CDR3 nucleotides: TGTGCCTGGAGTGTCTATAGCAATCAGCCCCAGCATTTT. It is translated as CAWSVYSNQPQHF.